This TCR beta chain was profiled in a study of blood T cell repertoires in COVID-19. Study-level background: Sample material is recorded as cDNA or gDNA derived from T cells, B-cell-depleted T cells, or PBMCs.

Germline V gives CDR1 LNHNV, CDR2 YYDKDF (reference sequence). Trimming removed 8 bases at V and 2 bases at J, with 7 bases between. The CDR3 extends over 12 amino acids. This clone came up a few times. Libraries were prepared by immunoSEQ multiplex PCR; TCRdb keeps only in-frame clonotypes and omits some of them. The sample has 88,000 or so clones; approximately 86% are singletons. The sample taken for sequencing was peripheral blood. The receptor's source is a man in his fifties or sixties with acute or convalescent COVID-19. The chain links TRBV15 to TRBJ1-5, with D unresolved. CDR3 in amino acids: CATGRGNQPQHF. As DNA, the CDR3 is TGTGCCACCGGGCGGGGCAATCAGCCCCAGCATTTT.